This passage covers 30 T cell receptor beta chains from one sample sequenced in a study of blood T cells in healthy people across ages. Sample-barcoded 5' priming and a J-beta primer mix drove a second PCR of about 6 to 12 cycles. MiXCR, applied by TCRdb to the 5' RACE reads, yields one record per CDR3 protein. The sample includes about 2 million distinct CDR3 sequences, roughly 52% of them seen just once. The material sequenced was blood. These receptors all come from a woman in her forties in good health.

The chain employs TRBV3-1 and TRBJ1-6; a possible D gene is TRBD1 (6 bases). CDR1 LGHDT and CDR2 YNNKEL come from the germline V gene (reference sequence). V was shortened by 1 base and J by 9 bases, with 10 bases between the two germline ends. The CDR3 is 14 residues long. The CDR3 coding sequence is TGTGCCAGCAGCCAAGGACAGGTCAGTTCACCCCTCCACTTT. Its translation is CASSQGQVSSPLHF.

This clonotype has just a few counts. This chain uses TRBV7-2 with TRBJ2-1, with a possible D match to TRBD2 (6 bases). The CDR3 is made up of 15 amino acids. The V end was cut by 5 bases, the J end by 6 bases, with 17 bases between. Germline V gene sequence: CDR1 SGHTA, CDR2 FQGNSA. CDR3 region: CASSPGLKRLNEQFF. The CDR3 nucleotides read TGTGCCAGCAGCCCGGGACTCAAAAGGCTCAATGAGCAGTTCTTC.

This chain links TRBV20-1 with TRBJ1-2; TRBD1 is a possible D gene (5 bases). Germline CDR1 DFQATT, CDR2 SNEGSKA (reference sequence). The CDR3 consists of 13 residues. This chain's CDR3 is CSVFDRDSYGYTF. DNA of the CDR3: TGCAGCGTATTCGACAGAGACTCCTATGGCTACACCTTC.

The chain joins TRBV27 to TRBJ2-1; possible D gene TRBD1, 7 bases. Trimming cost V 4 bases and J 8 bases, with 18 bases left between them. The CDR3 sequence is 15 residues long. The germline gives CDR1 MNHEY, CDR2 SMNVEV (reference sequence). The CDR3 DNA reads TGTGCCAGCAGTTACTATCGGGCGGGGACAGATGAGCAGTTCTTC. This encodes CASSYYRAGTDEQFF.

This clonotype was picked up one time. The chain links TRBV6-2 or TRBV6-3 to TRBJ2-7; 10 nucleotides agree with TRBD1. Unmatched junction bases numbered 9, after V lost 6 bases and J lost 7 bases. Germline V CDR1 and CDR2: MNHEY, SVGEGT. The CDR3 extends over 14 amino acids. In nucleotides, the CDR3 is TGTGCCAGCAGGTCCGGGGACAGGGGAAGAGAGCAGTACTTC. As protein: CASRSGDRGREQYF.

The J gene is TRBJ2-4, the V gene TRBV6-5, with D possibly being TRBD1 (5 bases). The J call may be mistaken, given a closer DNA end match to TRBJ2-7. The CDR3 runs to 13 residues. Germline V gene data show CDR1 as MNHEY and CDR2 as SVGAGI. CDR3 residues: CASSHNRFYEQYF. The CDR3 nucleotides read TGTGCCAGCTCCCATAACAGGTTCTACGAGCAGTACTTC.

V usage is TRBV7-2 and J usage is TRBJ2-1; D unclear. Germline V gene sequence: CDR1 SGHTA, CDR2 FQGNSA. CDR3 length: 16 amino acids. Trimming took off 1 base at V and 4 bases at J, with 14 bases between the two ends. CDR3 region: CASSLVQTLLYNEQFF. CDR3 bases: TGTGCCAGCAGCTTAGTCCAGACCCTTCTATACAATGAGCAGTTCTTC. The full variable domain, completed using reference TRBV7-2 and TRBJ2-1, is GAGVSQSPSNKVTEKGKDVELRCDPISGHTALYWYRQSLGQGLEFLIYFQGNSAPDKSGLPSDRFSAERTGGSVSTLTIQRTQQEDSAVYLCASSLVQTLLYNEQFFGPGTRLTVL.

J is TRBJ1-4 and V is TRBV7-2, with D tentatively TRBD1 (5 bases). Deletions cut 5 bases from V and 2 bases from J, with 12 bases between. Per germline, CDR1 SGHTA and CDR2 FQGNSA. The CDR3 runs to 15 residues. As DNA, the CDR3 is TGTGCCAGCAGCCCGTGGGGGGGGACTAATGAAAAACTGTTTTTT. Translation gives CASSPWGGTNEKLFF.

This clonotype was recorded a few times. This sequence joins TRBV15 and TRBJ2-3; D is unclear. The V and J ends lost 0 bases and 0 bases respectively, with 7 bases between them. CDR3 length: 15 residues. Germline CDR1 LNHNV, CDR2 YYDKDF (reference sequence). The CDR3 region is CATSRDKESTDTQYF. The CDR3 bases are TGTGCCACCAGCAGAGATAAGGAGAGCACAGATACGCAGTATTTT.

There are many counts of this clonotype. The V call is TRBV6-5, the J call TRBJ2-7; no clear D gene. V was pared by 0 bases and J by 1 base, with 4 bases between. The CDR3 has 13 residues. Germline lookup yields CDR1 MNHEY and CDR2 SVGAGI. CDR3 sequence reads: CASSYSASYEQYF. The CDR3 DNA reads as TGTGCCAGCAGTTACTCAGCGTCCTACGAGCAGTACTTC.

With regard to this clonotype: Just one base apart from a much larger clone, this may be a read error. Written as DNA, the CDR3 is TGCGCCAGCAGCCCGGGACTAGTGGGGGAAGAGACCCAGTACTTC. Amino acids: CASSPGLVGEETQYF. The chain is built from TRBV4-3 and TRBJ2-5; 8 bases align to TRBD2. This CDR3 comprises 15 residues. Germline V gives CDR1 LGHNA, CDR2 YSLEER. V lost 4 bases to trimming and J lost 3 bases; unmatched junction nucleotides: 7.

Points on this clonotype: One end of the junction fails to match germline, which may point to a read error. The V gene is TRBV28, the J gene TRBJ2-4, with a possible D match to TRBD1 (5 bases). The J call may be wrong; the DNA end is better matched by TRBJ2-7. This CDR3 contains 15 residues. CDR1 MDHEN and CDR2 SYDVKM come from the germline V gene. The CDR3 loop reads CAGSSIRGTQVEQYF. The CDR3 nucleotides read TGTGCCGGCAGTTCCATTAGGGGAACACAGGTCGAGCAGTACTTC.

The CDR3 loop is CASSAYRNSRGQETQYF. In DNA form, the CDR3 reads TGTGCCAGCAGCGCCTACAGGAACAGTCGGGGTCAAGAGACCCAGTACTTC. The chain joins TRBV7-9 to TRBJ2-5, with D perhaps assigned TRBD1 or TRBD2 (5 bases each). CDR1 and CDR2 from the germline V gene are SEHNR and FQNEAQ (reference sequence). The CDR3 extends over 17 amino acids. V shed 5 bases and J shed 2 bases, with 21 bases lying between them.

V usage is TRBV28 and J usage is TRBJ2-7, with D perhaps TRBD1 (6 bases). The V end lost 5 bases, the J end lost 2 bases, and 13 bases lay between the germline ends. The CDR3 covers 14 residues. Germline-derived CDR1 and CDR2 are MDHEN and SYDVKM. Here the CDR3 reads CASSGRGPPYEQYF. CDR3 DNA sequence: TGTGCCAGCAGTGGCAGGGGCCCACCCTACGAGCAGTACTTC. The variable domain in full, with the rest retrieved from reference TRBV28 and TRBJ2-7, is DVKVTQSSRYLVKRTGEKVFLECVQDMDHENMFWYRQDPGLGLRLIYFSYDVKMKEKGDIPEGYSVSREKKERFSLILESASTNQTSMYLCASSGRGPPYEQYFGPGTRLTVT.

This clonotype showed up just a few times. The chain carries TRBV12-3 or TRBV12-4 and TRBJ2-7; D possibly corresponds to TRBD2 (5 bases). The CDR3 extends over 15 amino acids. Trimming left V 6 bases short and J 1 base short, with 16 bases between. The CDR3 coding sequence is TGTGCCAGCAGCCCCCGGATCGGGGAGTCCTACGAGCAGTACTTC. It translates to CASSPRIGESYEQYF.

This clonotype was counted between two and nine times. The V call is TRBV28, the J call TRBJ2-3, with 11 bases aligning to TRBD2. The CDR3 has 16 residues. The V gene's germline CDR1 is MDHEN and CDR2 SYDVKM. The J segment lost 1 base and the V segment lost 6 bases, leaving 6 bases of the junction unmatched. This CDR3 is CASRTVTSGGTDTQYF. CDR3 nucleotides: TGTGCCAGCAGGACCGTGACTAGCGGGGGCACAGATACGCAGTATTTT.

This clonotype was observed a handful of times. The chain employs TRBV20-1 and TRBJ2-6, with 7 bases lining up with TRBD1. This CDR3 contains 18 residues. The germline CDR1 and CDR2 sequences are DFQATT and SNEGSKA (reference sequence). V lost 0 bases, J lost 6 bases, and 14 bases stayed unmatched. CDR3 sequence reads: CSARDRTGAVVEANVLTF. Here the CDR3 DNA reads TGCAGTGCTAGAGATCGCACAGGGGCCGTCGTTGAGGCCAACGTCCTGACTTTC.

CDR3 loop: CSVQGTSGTGGYNEQFF. The CDR3 DNA reads TGCAGCGTCCAAGGGACTAGCGGGACGGGGGGGTACAATGAGCAGTTCTTC. V usage is TRBV29-1 and J usage is TRBJ2-1; 13 bases map to TRBD2. This CDR3 contains 17 residues. Looked up from germline, CDR1 is SQVTM and CDR2 is ANQGSEA. V lost 6 bases, J lost 4 bases, and 12 bases stayed unmatched.

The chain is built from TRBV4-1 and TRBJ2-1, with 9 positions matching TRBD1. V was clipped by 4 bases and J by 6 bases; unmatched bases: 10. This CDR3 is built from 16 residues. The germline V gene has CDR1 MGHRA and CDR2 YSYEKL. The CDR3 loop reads CASSRLTGGGRNEQFF. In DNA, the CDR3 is TGCGCCAGCAGCCGCCTGACAGGGGGAGGTCGCAATGAGCAGTTCTTC.

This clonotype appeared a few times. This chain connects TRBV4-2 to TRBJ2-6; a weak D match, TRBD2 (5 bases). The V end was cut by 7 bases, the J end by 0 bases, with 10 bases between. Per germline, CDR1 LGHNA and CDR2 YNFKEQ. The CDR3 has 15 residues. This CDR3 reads CASNREDSGANVLTF. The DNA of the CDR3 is TGTGCCAGCAACCGGGAAGACTCTGGGGCCAACGTCCTGACTTTC.

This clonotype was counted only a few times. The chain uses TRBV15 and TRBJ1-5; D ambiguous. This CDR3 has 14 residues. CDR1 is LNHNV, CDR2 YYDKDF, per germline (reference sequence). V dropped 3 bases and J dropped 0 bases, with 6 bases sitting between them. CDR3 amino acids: CATSRDFSNQPQHF. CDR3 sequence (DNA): TGTGCCACCAGCAGGGACTTTAGCAATCAGCCCCAGCATTTT.

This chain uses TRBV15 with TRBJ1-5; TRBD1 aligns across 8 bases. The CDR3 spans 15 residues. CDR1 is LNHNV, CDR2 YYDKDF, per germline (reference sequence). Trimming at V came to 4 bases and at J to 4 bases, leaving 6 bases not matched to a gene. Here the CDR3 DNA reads TGTGCCACCAGCAAGGGACAGGCGGTGAATCAGCCCCAGCATTTT. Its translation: CATSKGQAVNQPQHF.

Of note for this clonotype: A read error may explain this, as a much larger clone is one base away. The CDR3 region is CASSQERGTQYF. Written as DNA, the CDR3 is TGTGCCAGCAGCCAAGAGCGGGGGACCCAGTACTTC. This chain joins TRBV3-1 and TRBJ2-5; TRBD2 is a possible D gene (6 bases). This CDR3 has 12 amino acids. V dropped 0 bases and J dropped 7 bases, with 6 bases sitting between them. Germline lookup yields CDR1 LGHDT and CDR2 YNNKEL (reference sequence).

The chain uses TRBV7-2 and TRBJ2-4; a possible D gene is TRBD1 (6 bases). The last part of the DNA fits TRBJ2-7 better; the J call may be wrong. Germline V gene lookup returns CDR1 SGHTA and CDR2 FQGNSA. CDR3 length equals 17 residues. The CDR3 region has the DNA TGTGCCAGCAGCCCCGATAGCCAGGCTGGGGGCGCGGGCGAGCAGTACTTC. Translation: CASSPDSQAGGAGEQYF.

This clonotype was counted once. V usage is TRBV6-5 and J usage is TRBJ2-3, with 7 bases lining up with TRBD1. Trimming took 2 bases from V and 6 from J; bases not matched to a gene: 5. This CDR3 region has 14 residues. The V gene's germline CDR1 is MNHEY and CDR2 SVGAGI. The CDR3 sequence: CASSYGQVSDTQYF. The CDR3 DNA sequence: TGTGCCAGCAGTTACGGACAGGTGTCCGATACGCAGTATTTT.

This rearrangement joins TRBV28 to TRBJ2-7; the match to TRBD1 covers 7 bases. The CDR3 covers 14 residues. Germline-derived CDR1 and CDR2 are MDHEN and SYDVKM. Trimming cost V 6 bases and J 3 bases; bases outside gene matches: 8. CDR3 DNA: TGTGCCAGCAGCATAGGACAGGTACTCTACGAGCAGTACTTC. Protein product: CASSIGQVLYEQYF. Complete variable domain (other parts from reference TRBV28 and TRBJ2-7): DVKVTQSSRYLVKRTGEKVFLECVQDMDHENMFWYRQDPGLGLRLIYFSYDVKMKEKGDIPEGYSVSREKKERFSLILESASTNQTSMYLCASSIGQVLYEQYFGPGTRLTVT.

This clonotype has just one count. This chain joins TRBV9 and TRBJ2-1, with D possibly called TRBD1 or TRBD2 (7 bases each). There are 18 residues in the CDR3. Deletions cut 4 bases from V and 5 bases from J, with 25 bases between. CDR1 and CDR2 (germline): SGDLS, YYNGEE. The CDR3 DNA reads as TGTGCCAGCAGCCTCAACCAAGGGGGCGGGGGCCAGGACAATGAGCAGTTCTTC. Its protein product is CASSLNQGGGGQDNEQFF.

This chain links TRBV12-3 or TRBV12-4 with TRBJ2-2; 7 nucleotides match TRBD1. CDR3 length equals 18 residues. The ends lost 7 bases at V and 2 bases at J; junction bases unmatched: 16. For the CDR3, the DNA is TGTGCCAGCACCCTATCAGGGGGTGGGGTCTTCAACACCGGGGAGCTGTTTTTT. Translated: CASTLSGGGVFNTGELFF.

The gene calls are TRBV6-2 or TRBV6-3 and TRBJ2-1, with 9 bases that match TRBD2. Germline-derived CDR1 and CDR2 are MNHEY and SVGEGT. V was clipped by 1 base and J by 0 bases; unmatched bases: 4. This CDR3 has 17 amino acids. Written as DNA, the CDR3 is TGTGCCAGCAGTTACTGGGGCGGGGGGGTCTCCTACAATGAGCAGTTCTTC. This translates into CASSYWGGGVSYNEQFF.

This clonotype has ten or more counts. The CDR3 bases are TGTGCCAGCAGCTCACGGGACGGAGCCTACGAGCAGTACTTC. As protein: CASSSRDGAYEQYF. The rearrangement uses TRBV7-2 and TRBJ2-7, with D perhaps matching TRBD1 or TRBD2 (5 bases each). Germline-derived CDR1 and CDR2 are SGHTA and FQGNSA. V lost 4 bases and J 2 bases, leaving 12 bases between the germline ends. The CDR3 runs 14 residues.